Listed below are T cell receptor beta chains from one sample, sequenced in a study of cytomegalovirus exposure and HLA in healthy donors. TCRdb's table, derived via immunoSEQ multiplex PCR, lists solely in-frame clones and lacks some. The sample lists tens of thousands of clones, 82% occurring once. The source material was PBMCs. The receptors originated from a man aged 45 to 65 in good health and CMV-seronegative. The CDR3 runs from the conserved cysteine through the conserved F or W. A D gene is named only where the DNA matches it firmly. Size tells how often a clone was seen (once, few, many) or the class of an expanded clone, and some rows leave it out.

J gene	V gene	D gene	clone size	CDR3 DNA	CDR3 protein
TRBJ2-1	TRBV7-9	TRBD2	-	TGTGCCAGCAGCCTCGGACTAGCGGGAGTTTTCGACAATGAGCAGTTCTTC	CASSLGLAGVFDNEQFF
TRBJ2-3	TRBV7-5	-	-	TGTGCCAGAAGCCGCCGTGGGGCCGAGCACCCAGATACGCAGTATTTT	CARSRRGAEHPDTQYF
TRBJ1-5	TRBV19	-	-	TGTGCCAGTAGTATCGGGCAGGGTAAAGGAAGCAATCAGCCCCAGCATTTT	CASSIGQGKGSNQPQHF
TRBJ2-5	TRBV28	TRBD1	-	TGTGCCAGCAGTCGGACAGGGGCAGAGACCCAGTACTTC	CASSRTGAETQYF
TRBJ2-7	TRBV6-1	-	-	TGTGCCAGCAGTGAAGCGCTAGAGGGAGGAAAGGGCTACGAGCAGTACTTC	CASSEALEGGKGYEQYF
TRBJ2-4	TRBV13	TRBD2	-	TGTGCCAGCAGCCCCCCGGGGGGGGTTGCCAAAAACATTCAGTACTTC	CASSPPGGVAKNIQYF
TRBJ2-7	TRBV18	TRBD2	-	TGTGCCAGCTCACCGCCTAATCTAGCGGGGTCCTACGAGCAGTACTTC	CASSPPNLAGSYEQYF
TRBJ2-2	TRBV5-4	-	-	TGTGCCAGCAGCTTAGGGGTTTCGACCGGGGAGCTGTTTTTT	CASSLGVSTGELFF
TRBJ1-6	TRBV10-3	-	-	TGTGCCATCAGTGAGGAGGGCCCTCCTTTTTCACCCCTCCACTTT	CAISEEGPPFSPLHF
TRBJ2-1	TRBV5-1	-	-	TGCGCCAGCAGCTTGGCCAGCGACTTGGATGAGCAGTTCTTC	CASSLASDLDEQFF
TRBJ1-5	TRBV19	-	-	TGTGCCAGTAGTTCGCAGGGGCACCAGCCCCAGCATTTT	CASSSQGHQPQHF
TRBJ2-5	TRBV11-2	TRBD2	-	TGTGCCAGCAGCTTAGAACTAGCGGGAAGGGAGACCCAGTACTTC	CASSLELAGRETQYF
TRBJ2-4	TRBV28	-	-	TGTGCCAGCAGTTTCAGGGGTGCCAAAAACATTCAGTACTTC	CASSFRGAKNIQYF
TRBJ2-6	TRBV4-2	-	once	TGTGCCAGCAGCCAAGATCTGACTGCTGGGGCCAACGTCCTGACTTTC	CASSQDLTAGANVLTF
TRBJ1-4	TRBV19	-	-	TGTGCCAGTAGTTCCCGGACTGTTGAAAAACTGTTTTTT	CASSSRTVEKLFF
TRBJ2-3	TRBV9	-	-	TGTGCCAGCAGTGTACTAGTGGATACGCAGTATTTT	CASSVLVDTQYF
TRBJ1-5	TRBV5-4	-	once	TGTGCCAGCAGCTTGAGTCCTCAGGGACAGCCCCAGCATTTT	CASSLSPQGQPQHF
TRBJ2-3	TRBV28	TRBD2	-	TGTGCCAGCAGTTCAGCGGGGAGCACAGATACGCAGTATTTT	CASSSAGSTDTQYF
TRBJ2-3	TRBV6-1	TRBD1	-	TGTGCCAGCAGTACCGACAGGGAGGATACGCAGTATTTT	CASSTDREDTQYF
TRBJ1-2	TRBV4-3	TRBD1	-	TGCGCCAGCAGCCCGGACAGGGGAAACTATGGCTACACCTTC	CASSPDRGNYGYTF
TRBJ1-5	TRBV6-1	-	-	TGTGCCAGCACAGAAAACAGCGGTCAGCCCCAGCATTTT	CASTENSGQPQHF
TRBJ1-5	TRBV7-8	TRBD1	once	TGTGCCAGCAGCTTAGGGGCTCCGGGACAGTCTCAGCCCCAGCATTTT	CASSLGAPGQSQPQHF
TRBJ1-2	TRBV5-1	-	-	TGCGCCAGCAACCGGTCGCCGGAGGAATCCTATGGCTACACCTTC	CASNRSPEESYGYTF
TRBJ1-5	TRBV5-5	TRBD1	few	TGTGCCAGCAGCGCTACAGGGGGCTGGGGTCAGCCCCAGCATTTT	CASSATGGWGQPQHF
TRBJ2-7	TRBV7-7	TRBD1	-	TGTGCTAGCAGCTTAAGGACAGGGGGCGATTACGAGCAGTACTTC	CASSLRTGGDYEQYF
TRBJ1-1	TRBV28	TRBD1	-	TGTGCCAGCAGTTTATTGTCAGGGGGGAAGGGAACTGAAGCTTTCTTT	CASSLLSGGKGTEAFF
TRBJ1-2	TRBV10-2	-	-	TGCGCCAGCAGTGACCCAGGGAACTATGGCTACACCTTC	CASSDPGNYGYTF
TRBJ1-5	TRBV27	-	-	TGTGCCAGCAGTCCAAAAGCAGGGGTTAGCAATCAGCCCCAGCATTTT	CASSPKAGVSNQPQHF